These 23 T cell receptor beta chains share one sample of origin, sequenced in a study of cytomegalovirus exposure and HLA in healthy donors. Primers included in the PCR were 60 Vbeta and 13 Jbeta primers. Some clones are missing from TCRdb's copy, which holds only in-frame ones; the method was immunoSEQ multiplex PCR. The sample includes about 130,000 clones, about 70% of them seen just once. Sequencing was carried out using PBMCs. The receptors were sampled from a woman aged 55-69 years in good health and CMV-seropositive.

This clone was seen a few times. This CDR3 reads CASSPPDRRSYEQYF. For the CDR3, the DNA is TGTGCCAGCTCACCACCGGACAGGCGCTCCTACGAGCAGTACTTC. The V and J genes are TRBV18 and TRBJ2-7, with TRBD1 matching 7 bases. CDR3 length: 15 amino acids. Germline CDR1 reads KGHSH; CDR2 reads LQKENI. The junction had 2 bases not matched to a gene; V was cut back by 0 bases and J by 0 bases. Together with reference TRBV18 and TRBJ2-7, the CDR3 gives the full variable domain: NAGVMQNPRHLVRRRGQEARLRCSPMKGHSHVYWYRQLPEEGLKFMVYLQKENIIDESGMPKERFSAEFPKEGPSILRIQQVVRGDSAAYFCASSPPDRRSYEQYFGPGTRLTVT.

This clone has a handful of counts. The V call is TRBV29-1, the J call TRBJ1-1; TRBD1 agrees at 8 bases. The V gene's germline CDR1 is SQVTM and CDR2 ANQGSEA. The CDR3 has 13 residues. V gave up 7 bases and J gave up 1 base; unmatched junction bases: 5. CDR3 sequence: CSAEGQANTEAFF. The CDR3 nucleotides read TGCAGCGCCGAGGGACAGGCGAACACTGAAGCTTTCTTT.

The rearrangement joins TRBV7-8 to TRBJ2-2; tentatively, D is TRBD2 (5 bases). Germline CDR1 reads SGHVS; CDR2 reads FQNEAQ. The CDR3 is made up of 16 amino acids. V was cut by 1 base and J by 0 bases, with 9 bases left in between. The CDR3 bases are TGTGCCAGCAGCTTAGGAGGGATTACGAACACCGGGGAGCTGTTTTTT. Its protein is CASSLGGITNTGELFF.

The V and J genes are TRBV18 and TRBJ2-2; D is unresolved. Germline V lookup: CDR1 KGHSH, CDR2 LQKENI. V gave up 2 bases and J gave up 4 bases, with 11 bases separating them. CDR3 length equals 15 residues. CDR3 loop: CASSPLTERTGELFF. The CDR3 bases are TGTGCCAGCTCACCATTAACGGAGCGCACCGGGGAGCTGTTTTTT.

J is TRBJ2-5 and V is TRBV5-1; D is unclear. The J call may be mistaken, given a closer DNA end match to TRBJ2-7. Germline assignment: CDR1 SGHRS and CDR2 YFSETQ. CDR3 length: 15 amino acids. The CDR3 reads CASSLGPSRSYEQYF. CDR3 coding DNA: TGCGCCAGCAGCTTGGGCCCTAGTAGAAGCTACGAGCAGTACTTC.

The rearrangement joins TRBV5-1 to TRBJ2-3; 15 bases fit TRBD2. This CDR3 has 18 residues. Germline V gene data show CDR1 as SGHRS and CDR2 as YFSETQ. V lost 5 bases to trimming and J lost 4 bases; unmatched junction nucleotides: 11. CDR3 region: CASRPGGLAGGQSDTQYF. CDR3 in DNA: TGCGCCAGCAGGCCTGGGGGACTAGCGGGGGGCCAATCAGATACGCAGTATTTT. Together with reference TRBV5-1 and TRBJ2-3, the CDR3 gives the full variable domain: KAGVTQTPRYLIKTRGQQVTLSCSPISGHRSVSWYQQTPGQGLQFLFEYFSETQRNKGNFPGRFSGRQFSNSRSEMNVSTLELGDSALYLCASRPGGLAGGQSDTQYFGPGTRLTVL.

In this sample, this clone turned up a few times. The rearrangement joins TRBV5-1 to TRBJ1-1, with D possibly TRBD1 on 6 matching bases. The V end was cut by 4 bases, the J end by 5 bases, with 12 bases between. CDR1 and CDR2 (germline): SGHRS, YFSETQ. CDR3 length: 13 residues. CDR3 in amino acids: CASSHRDGTEAFF. Here the CDR3 DNA reads TGCGCCAGCAGCCACAGGGATGGGACTGAAGCTTTCTTT.

CDR3 protein: CASSPPRTGEAFF. The CDR3 DNA reads as TGTGCCAGCAGCCCCCCAAGGACAGGGGAAGCTTTCTTT. The chain uses TRBV7-9 and TRBJ1-1; TRBD1 matches at 8 bases. The length of the CDR3 is 13 residues. Germline V gives CDR1 SEHNR, CDR2 FQNEAQ (reference sequence). The V segment lost 5 bases and the J segment 8 bases; nucleotides outside the gene matches: 7. Full variable domain (missing parts from reference TRBV7-9 and TRBJ1-1): DTGVSQNPRHKITKRGQNVTFRCDPISEHNRLYWYRQTLGQGPEFLTYFQNEAQLEKSRLLSDRFSAERPKGSFSTLEIQRTEQGDSAMYLCASSPPRTGEAFFGQGTRLTVV.

The chain combines TRBV11-2 with TRBJ2-2; maybe TRBD2 (6 bases). Germline V gene lookup returns CDR1 SGHAT and CDR2 FQNNGV. The V end was cut by 5 bases, the J end by 6 bases, with 13 bases between. The CDR3 loop spans 14 amino acids. This CDR3 reads CASSASGGAGELFF. CDR3 in DNA: TGTGCCAGCAGCGCGTCCGGCGGGGCCGGGGAGCTGTTTTTT.

The chain combines TRBV7-9 with TRBJ2-5; D perhaps matches TRBD1 (8 bases). The CDR3 consists of 14 residues. V was clipped by 5 bases and J by 7 bases, with 17 bases between them. From germline, CDR1 is SEHNR and CDR2 FQNEAQ (reference sequence). The CDR3, as DNA: TGTGCCAGCAGCGGGGGGGGGACAGGTTCGACCCAGTACTTC. Residues: CASSGGGTGSTQYF.

This chain uses TRBV5-1 with TRBJ1-6; TRBD1 agrees at 8 bases. Germline CDR1 SGHRS, CDR2 YFSETQ. The CDR3 is 16 amino acids. With V trimmed by 0 bases and J by 9 bases, 8 bases remained unmatched. The CDR3 region has the DNA TGCGCCAGCAGCTTGGCCAGCAGGGGGCAGGGTTCACCCCTCCACTTT. Translation: CASSLASRGQGSPLHF. The complete variable domain, with remaining parts taken from reference TRBV5-1 and TRBJ1-6, reads KAGVTQTPRYLIKTRGQQVTLSCSPISGHRSVSWYQQTPGQGLQFLFEYFSETQRNKGNFPGRFSGRQFSNSRSEMNVSTLELGDSALYLCASSLASRGQGSPLHFGNGTRLTVT.

The V and J genes are TRBV10-2 and TRBJ1-2; no clear D. V was trimmed by 2 bases and J by 3 bases, leaving 13 bases between them. The germline V gene has CDR1 WSHSY and CDR2 SAAADI. The CDR3 spans 15 residues. In nucleotides, the CDR3 is TGCGCCAGCAGTGAGCCCGCGGGTACATACTATGGCTACACCTTC. Its protein product is CASSEPAGTYYGYTF.

The chain recombines TRBV5-1 with TRBJ1-1, with D possibly matching TRBD1 (5 bases). CDR3 length: 13 amino acids. V dropped 5 bases and J dropped 6 bases, with 14 bases sitting between them. CDR1 SGHRS and CDR2 YFSETQ come from the germline V gene. The DNA for the CDR3 is TGCGCCAGCAGGATCAGGGAAAACGCTGAAGCTTTCTTT. Translating it yields CASRIRENAEAFF.

This clone was seen only a few times. The J gene is TRBJ2-2, the V gene TRBV9; TRBD1 is a possible D gene (6 bases). CDR1 and CDR2 (germline): SGDLS, YYNGEE. Trimming cost V 3 bases and J 4 bases, with 10 bases left between them. CDR3 length equals 14 residues. In nucleotides, the CDR3 is TGTGCCAGCAGCGCTAACAGGGCCACCGGGGAGCTGTTTTTT. This sequence encodes CASSANRATGELFF.

The CDR3 nucleotides are TGTGCCAGCAGTGAATGGCCAGGCTCCACTGAAGCTTTCTTT. It yields the protein CASSEWPGSTEAFF. The chain is built from TRBV25-1 and TRBJ1-1, with D unresolved. V was clipped by 1 base and J by 4 bases, with 10 bases between them. The CDR3 contains 14 residues. CDR1 is MGHDK and CDR2 is SYGVNS in the germline V gene.

Only one count was recorded for this clone. The J gene is TRBJ1-2, the V gene TRBV5-1; D is uncertain. The V gene's germline CDR1 is SGHRS and CDR2 YFSETQ. The ends were cut back, 0 bases at V and 2 bases at J, with 5 bases in the middle. The CDR3 is made up of 13 amino acids. In DNA form, the CDR3 reads TGCGCCAGCAGCTTGGGGCGGAACTATGGCTACACCTTC. Translation gives CASSLGRNYGYTF.

The rearrangement links TRBV27 to TRBJ1-2, with D possibly TRBD1 on 6 matching bases. The V end was cut by 11 bases, the J end by 10 bases, with 23 bases between. This CDR3 region has 13 residues. The germline gives CDR1 MNHEY, CDR2 SMNVEV (reference sequence). CDR3 in amino acids: CASQGPASTHYTF. The CDR3 region has the DNA TGTGCCTCCCAGGGGCCAGCTTCCACCCACTACACCTTC.

This clone occurred a few times. CDR3 in amino acids: CASSPGTGGYEQYF. Here the CDR3 DNA reads TGCGCCAGCAGCCCGGGGACAGGGGGGTACGAGCAGTACTTC. The genes are TRBV5-1 and TRBJ2-7; 11 bases align to TRBD1. Germline values: CDR1 SGHRS, CDR2 YFSETQ. J was trimmed by 4 bases and V by 4 bases; bases with no gene match: 4. The CDR3 is 14 amino acids.

A few counts support this clone. This rearrangement joins TRBV11-2 to TRBJ2-7; possibly TRBD2 for D (6 bases). Germline CDR1 and CDR2: SGHAT and FQNNGV. Trimming removed 2 bases from V and 0 bases from J, with 23 bases in between. This CDR3 spans 19 amino acids. Here the CDR3 reads CASSLSWGWGRGSSYEQYF. CDR3 DNA: TGTGCCAGCAGCTTATCATGGGGTTGGGGTCGGGGGAGCTCCTACGAGCAGTACTTC. Full variable domain (remainder filled in from reference TRBV11-2 and TRBJ2-7): EAGVAQSPRYKIIEKRQSVAFWCNPISGHATLYWYQQILGQGPKLLIQFQNNGVVDDSQLPKDRFSAERLKGVDSTLKIQPAKLEDSAVYLCASSLSWGWGRGSSYEQYFGPGTRLTVT.

The chain combines TRBV5-8 with TRBJ2-1; 9 positions match TRBD1. This CDR3 is 15 amino acids long. With 4 bases clipped from V and 2 bases from J, the junction kept 4 bases outside the gene matches. Germline V lookup: CDR1 SGHTS, CDR2 YDEGEE. The CDR3 DNA reads as TGTGCCAGCAGCCGGGACAGGGAAGCCTACAATGAGCAGTTCTTC. It is translated as CASSRDREAYNEQFF.

The chain carries TRBV6-5 and TRBJ1-2; D gene unclear. From germline, CDR1 is MNHEY and CDR2 SVGAGI. The germline V and J ends were trimmed by 5 bases and 6 bases, with 13 bases remaining between them. The CDR3 spans 13 residues. The CDR3 loop reads CASSEVGRDGYTF. The CDR3, as DNA: TGTGCCAGCAGTGAGGTCGGGAGGGATGGCTACACCTTC.

The chain joins TRBV6-6 to TRBJ2-1, with 7 bases aligning to TRBD1. The CDR3 is 15 amino acids. J was trimmed by 2 bases and V by 6 bases; bases with no gene match: 7. The V gene's germline CDR1 is MNHNY and CDR2 SVGAGI (reference sequence). The DNA for the CDR3 is TGTGCCAGCAGCGAGAGGGGACAGCCCTACAATGAGCAGTTCTTC. The encoded protein is CASSERGQPYNEQFF.

The chain carries TRBV7-3 and TRBJ1-6; D perhaps matches TRBD1 (5 bases). CDR3 length equals 15 residues. CDR1 is SGHTA and CDR2 is FQGTGA in the germline V gene. V lost 5 bases and J lost 2, with 10 bases in between. Here the CDR3 DNA reads TGTGCCAGCAGCACAGGAGGGCCCTATAATTCACCCCTCCACTTT. Protein sequence: CASSTGGPYNSPLHF.